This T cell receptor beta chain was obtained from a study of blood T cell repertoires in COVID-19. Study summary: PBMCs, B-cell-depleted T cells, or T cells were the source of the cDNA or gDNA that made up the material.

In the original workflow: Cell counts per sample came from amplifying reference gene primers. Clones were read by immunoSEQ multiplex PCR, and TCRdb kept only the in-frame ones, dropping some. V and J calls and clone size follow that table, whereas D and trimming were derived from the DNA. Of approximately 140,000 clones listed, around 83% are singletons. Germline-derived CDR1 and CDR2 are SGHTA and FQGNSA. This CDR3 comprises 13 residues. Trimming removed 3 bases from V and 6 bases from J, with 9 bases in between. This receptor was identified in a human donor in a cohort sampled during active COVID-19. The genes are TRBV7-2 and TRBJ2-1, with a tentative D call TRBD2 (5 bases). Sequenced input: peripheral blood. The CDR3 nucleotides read TGTGCCAGCAGCTTGACTAAAGCCAATGAGCAGTTCTTC. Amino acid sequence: CASSLTKANEQFF.